This TCR beta chain stems from a study of T cell repertoires in cytomegalovirus infection. The sample holds a few counts of this clonotype. Its antigen is undetermined. Deletions cut 4 bases from V and 2 bases from J, with 15 bases between. This CDR3 has 15 amino acids. One entry per CDR3 protein results from TCRdb running MiXCR on the reads. The sample holds approximately 1,000,000 distinct CDR3 sequences, around 30% seen once. The TCR sequence derives from a human donor in good health (CMV status not recorded). Some clones in this sample may be carry-over from other donors' samples. This material consisted of cultured CD8+ T cells from PBMCs, taken from culture after CMV antigen stimulation. The V gene is TRBV12-3 or TRBV12-4, the J gene TRBJ2-7; TRBD1 or TRBD2 may be the D gene (6 bases each). The CDR3 DNA reads TGTGCCAGCAGTTCACTAGCCCAGGGGCCCTACGAGCAGTACTTC. This translates into CASSSLAQGPYEQYF.